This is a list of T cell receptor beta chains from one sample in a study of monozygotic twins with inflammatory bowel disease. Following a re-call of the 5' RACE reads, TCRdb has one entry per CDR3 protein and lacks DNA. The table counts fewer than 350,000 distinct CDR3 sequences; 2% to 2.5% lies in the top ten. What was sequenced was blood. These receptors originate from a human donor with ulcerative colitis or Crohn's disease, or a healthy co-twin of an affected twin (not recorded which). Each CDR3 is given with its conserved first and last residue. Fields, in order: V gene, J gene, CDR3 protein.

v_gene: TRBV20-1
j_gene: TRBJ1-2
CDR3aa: CSARGVRDRGPGHGYTF

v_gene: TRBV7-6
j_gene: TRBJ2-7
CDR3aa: CASSLDRTSYEQYF

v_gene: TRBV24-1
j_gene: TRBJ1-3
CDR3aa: CATSPGPGNTIYF

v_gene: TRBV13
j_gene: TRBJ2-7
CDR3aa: CASSGRDGPYEQYF

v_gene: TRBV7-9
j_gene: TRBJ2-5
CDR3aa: CASSLGGAGGETQYF

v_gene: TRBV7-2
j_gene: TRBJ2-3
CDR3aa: CASSPRQARGTDTQYF

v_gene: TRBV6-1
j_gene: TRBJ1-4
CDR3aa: CASSEIRQADEKLFF

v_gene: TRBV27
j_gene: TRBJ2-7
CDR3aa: CASSSYGSSYEQYF

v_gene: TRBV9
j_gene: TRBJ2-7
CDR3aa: CASSQGQALSREQYF

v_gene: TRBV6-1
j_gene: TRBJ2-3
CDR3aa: CASNGQGFTQDTQYF